These T cell receptor beta chains were read from a single sample in a study of breast tumors, draining lymph nodes, adjacent tissues. Each CDR3 protein is one row after TCRdb ran MiXCR on the multiplex PCR reads. Of 20,000 to 25,000 distinct CDR3 sequences in the sample, approximately 63% were seen once. What was sequenced was tumor-adjacent breast tissue. The receptors come from a female donor with breast cancer. Some clones in this sample may be carry-over from other donors' samples. Each CDR3 is given without its conserved first and last residue. D genes are given only for firm matches.

cdr3_aa: ASNGQGSNYGYT; v_call: TRBV2; j_call: TRBJ1-2; d_call: TRBD1
cdr3_aa: ASSVGGLAGGSEETQY; v_call: TRBV9; j_call: TRBJ2-5; d_call: TRBD2
cdr3_aa: ASSSRGGPWDEQF; v_call: TRBV7-3; j_call: TRBJ2-1; d_call: NA
cdr3_aa: ASSLSGTGSYEQY; v_call: TRBV7-9; j_call: TRBJ2-7; d_call: TRBD1
cdr3_aa: ATSDKGLGEETQY; v_call: TRBV24-1; j_call: TRBJ2-5; d_call: TRBD2
cdr3_aa: ASSQDQALGEQY; v_call: TRBV4-1; j_call: TRBJ2-7; d_call: NA
cdr3_aa: SAGRQGYEQY; v_call: TRBV20-1; j_call: TRBJ2-7; d_call: TRBD1
cdr3_aa: ASSLTGSSTDTQY; v_call: TRBV7-3; j_call: TRBJ2-3; d_call: NA
cdr3_aa: ASSIQGSNSPLH; v_call: TRBV12-3/TRBV12-4; j_call: TRBJ1-6; d_call: TRBD1
cdr3_aa: SAGGQRGASNEQF; v_call: TRBV20-1; j_call: TRBJ2-1; d_call: TRBD2
cdr3_aa: ASSQDQAGGGELF; v_call: TRBV4-2; j_call: TRBJ2-2; d_call: TRBD2
cdr3_aa: SASDKSYNEQF; v_call: TRBV20-1; j_call: TRBJ2-1; d_call: NA
cdr3_aa: ASSQTGGGLLETQY; v_call: TRBV3-1; j_call: TRBJ2-5; d_call: TRBD1
cdr3_aa: ASTEGQSTDTQY; v_call: TRBV2; j_call: TRBJ2-3; d_call: TRBD1
cdr3_aa: ASSWSENTQY; v_call: TRBV3-1; j_call: TRBJ2-3; d_call: NA
cdr3_aa: SAGGMGSTDTQY; v_call: TRBV20-1; j_call: TRBJ2-3; d_call: NA
cdr3_aa: ASSGSSGGYADTQY; v_call: TRBV25-1; j_call: TRBJ2-3; d_call: TRBD2
cdr3_aa: ASSPSRAGQAYEQY; v_call: TRBV19; j_call: TRBJ2-7; d_call: NA
cdr3_aa: ASSPTQGFSGNTIY; v_call: TRBV12-3/TRBV12-4; j_call: TRBJ1-3; d_call: NA
cdr3_aa: ASSLGSGNEQF; v_call: TRBV7-3; j_call: TRBJ2-1; d_call: NA
cdr3_aa: SATFGQGEGEQF; v_call: TRBV20-1; j_call: TRBJ2-1; d_call: TRBD1
cdr3_aa: SAREVPGLDSSEQY; v_call: TRBV20-1; j_call: TRBJ2-7; d_call: NA
cdr3_aa: ASSLGSGYT; v_call: TRBV7-2; j_call: TRBJ1-2; d_call: NA
cdr3_aa: ATSDYSGTGLGYT; v_call: TRBV24-1; j_call: TRBJ1-2; d_call: TRBD1
cdr3_aa: SASGWDTYGYT; v_call: TRBV20-1; j_call: TRBJ1-2; d_call: NA
cdr3_aa: ASSLGNPGNTIY; v_call: TRBV7-8; j_call: TRBJ1-3; d_call: NA
cdr3_aa: ATSDPPGGAGQY; v_call: TRBV24-1; j_call: TRBJ2-7; d_call: NA
cdr3_aa: ASSQVTRASTDTQY; v_call: TRBV19; j_call: TRBJ2-3; d_call: NA
cdr3_aa: ASSLGPGQGTDTQY; v_call: TRBV7-3; j_call: TRBJ2-3; d_call: TRBD1
cdr3_aa: ATSSPRTGEHGYT; v_call: TRBV15; j_call: TRBJ1-2; d_call: TRBD1
cdr3_aa: ASSISEGYGYT; v_call: TRBV19; j_call: TRBJ1-2; d_call: NA
cdr3_aa: ASSEDRARETQY; v_call: TRBV9; j_call: TRBJ2-5; d_call: TRBD1
cdr3_aa: ASSRQVLYNSPLH; v_call: TRBV7-8; j_call: TRBJ1-6; d_call: NA
cdr3_aa: SAPGQGYGYT; v_call: TRBV20-1; j_call: TRBJ1-2; d_call: TRBD1
cdr3_aa: SARVNSGRYNEQF; v_call: TRBV20-1; j_call: TRBJ2-1; d_call: TRBD2
cdr3_aa: ASRASGSTDTQY; v_call: TRBV5-1; j_call: TRBJ2-3; d_call: TRBD2
cdr3_aa: ASSVGVPLGNTEAF; v_call: TRBV2; j_call: TRBJ1-1; d_call: NA
cdr3_aa: ASSPYTGSYGYT; v_call: TRBV12-3/TRBV12-4; j_call: TRBJ1-2; d_call: NA
cdr3_aa: ASGSYQMNEKLF; v_call: TRBV9; j_call: TRBJ1-4; d_call: NA
cdr3_aa: AISESGAGDEQY; v_call: TRBV10-3; j_call: TRBJ2-7; d_call: TRBD2
cdr3_aa: SATISTSGRSEQY; v_call: TRBV20-1; j_call: TRBJ2-7; d_call: TRBD2
cdr3_aa: ATAPGPYEQY; v_call: TRBV10-1; j_call: TRBJ2-7; d_call: NA
cdr3_aa: ASSLGLAGTGELF; v_call: TRBV7-8; j_call: TRBJ2-2; d_call: TRBD2
cdr3_aa: ASSERASSGYT; v_call: TRBV10-2; j_call: TRBJ1-2; d_call: NA
cdr3_aa: AISGPGANGYT; v_call: TRBV10-3; j_call: TRBJ1-2; d_call: NA
cdr3_aa: SARLVHTNEQF; v_call: TRBV20-1; j_call: TRBJ2-1; d_call: NA
cdr3_aa: ASSVNSLAAYNEQF; v_call: TRBV6-4; j_call: TRBJ2-1; d_call: TRBD2
cdr3_aa: ASSVSLNTGELF; v_call: TRBV7-2; j_call: TRBJ2-2; d_call: NA
cdr3_aa: ASSRGLAGGPVSYEQY; v_call: TRBV6-2/TRBV6-3; j_call: TRBJ2-7; d_call: TRBD2
cdr3_aa: AISEGNREGYGYT; v_call: TRBV10-3; j_call: TRBJ1-2; d_call: NA
cdr3_aa: ASTSPAGGQGGETQY; v_call: TRBV2; j_call: TRBJ2-5; d_call: NA
cdr3_aa: ASSQPTGSSYNEQF; v_call: TRBV7-6; j_call: TRBJ2-1; d_call: TRBD1
cdr3_aa: ASSLGTSGQETQY; v_call: TRBV4-1; j_call: TRBJ2-5; d_call: TRBD2
cdr3_aa: SAQAGAAGWQY; v_call: TRBV20-1; j_call: TRBJ2-7; d_call: NA
cdr3_aa: ASSVATSGRAYNEQF; v_call: TRBV9; j_call: TRBJ2-1; d_call: TRBD2